The next 23 T cell receptor beta chains were all read from a single sample in a study of CD8 T cells in Susac syndrome. The RNA input was about 0.5 to 1 ug, and it was reverse transcribed with random hexamers. TCRdb analysed the immunoSEQ multiplex PCR reads with MiXCR anew, one entry per CDR3 protein. The sample has approximately 270,000 distinct CDR3 sequences, over 85% seen once. The sequenced material came from CD4+ T cells from PBMCs. These receptors came from a human donor with multiple sclerosis.

The chain carries TRBV29-1 and TRBJ1-1; D unresolved. Per the germline V gene, CDR1 is SQVTM and CDR2 is ANQGSEA. The V gene lost 4 bases and the J gene lost 3 bases, with 9 bases spanning the gap. This CDR3 contains 12 residues. CDR3 bases: TGCAGCGTTGGCGACCTACACACTGAAGCTTTCTTT. It translates to CSVGDLHTEAFF.

This clonotype was observed a few times. The V call is TRBV24-1, the J call TRBJ2-1; no clear D. CDR3 size: 16 residues. Germline assignment: CDR1 KGHDR and CDR2 SFDVKD. Trimming took 0 bases from V and 5 from J, leaving 13 bases between them. Here the CDR3 reads CATSDLPRGSDNEQFF. The CDR3 region has the DNA TGTGCCACCAGTGATTTGCCCAGAGGAAGCGACAATGAGCAGTTCTTC.

V usage is TRBV4-1 and J usage is TRBJ2-7; 9 positions match TRBD2. V gave up 1 base and J gave up 5 bases; unmatched junction bases: 9. Per the germline V gene, CDR1 is MGHRA and CDR2 is YSYEKL. CDR3 length: 16 amino acids. The CDR3, as DNA: TGCGCCAGCAGCCAAGCTCCGGGACTAGCAATTGACGAGCAGTACTTC. Protein sequence: CASSQAPGLAIDEQYF.

The rearrangement uses TRBV5-6 and TRBJ2-7; D gene uncertain. The CDR3 extends over 14 amino acids. CDR1 SGHDT and CDR2 YYEEEE come from the germline V gene. V dropped 0 bases and J dropped 6 bases, with 13 bases sitting between them. The CDR3 nucleotides are TGTGCCAGCAGCTTGGCCGACTGGACCGCCGAGCAGTACTTC. It is translated as CASSLADWTAEQYF.

The V call is TRBV6-6, the J call TRBJ2-7, with D possibly matching TRBD2 (6 bases). CDR1 is MNHNY, CDR2 SVGAGI, per germline (reference sequence). Trimming cost V 7 bases and J 5 bases, with 12 bases left between them. The CDR3 spans 12 residues. CDR3 nucleotide sequence: TGTGCCAGCATGGGGGGTTCAGACGAGCAGTACTTC. It translates to CASMGGSDEQYF.

The CDR3 region has the DNA TGTGCCTGGAGCGCACTCCCGGGATTCAATCAGCCCCAGCATTTT. It yields the protein CAWSALPGFNQPQHF. The chain carries TRBV30 and TRBJ1-5; D is uncertain. The V gene lost 3 bases and the J gene lost 3 bases, with 15 bases spanning the gap. CDR1 is GTSNPN and CDR2 is SVGIG in the germline V gene (reference sequence). CDR3 length: 15 residues.

The chain joins TRBV7-2 to TRBJ2-4; D possibly corresponds to TRBD2 (5 bases). There are 14 residues in the CDR3. Trimming left V 4 bases short and J 6 bases short, with 13 bases between. Germline CDR1 reads SGHTA; CDR2 reads FQGNSA. CDR3 sequence: CASSSRLAGNIQYF. The CDR3, as DNA: TGTGCCAGCAGCTCGCGACTCGCGGGAAACATTCAGTACTTC.

The chain recombines TRBV25-1 with TRBJ2-1, with 12 bases fitting TRBD2. CDR1 is MGHDK and CDR2 is SYGVNS in the germline V gene. V was clipped by 6 bases and J by 8 bases; unmatched bases: 2. The CDR3 sequence is 13 residues long. CDR3 residues: CASRTSGSYEQFF. The CDR3, as DNA: TGTGCCAGCAGGACTAGCGGGAGCTATGAGCAGTTCTTC.

The rearrangement uses TRBV24-1 and TRBJ2-5; the D call may be TRBD1 or TRBD2 (5 bases each). Trimming cost V 1 base and J 5 bases, with 13 bases left between them. CDR1 KGHDR and CDR2 SFDVKD come from the germline V gene. The CDR3 length is 15 residues. CDR3 sequence reads: CATSDFRGWGETQYF. CDR3 DNA sequence: TGTGCCACCAGTGATTTTCGGGGTTGGGGGGAGACCCAGTACTTC.

DNA of the CDR3: TGTGCCACCAGTGACCCCGGGACAGGAGGAATCGGGGAGCTGTTTTTT. This sequence encodes CATSDPGTGGIGELFF. The chain recombines TRBV24-1 with TRBJ2-2; 8 bases map to TRBD1. J was trimmed by 7 bases and V by 4 bases; bases with no gene match: 10. CDR1 is KGHDR, CDR2 SFDVKD, per germline. The CDR3 loop spans 16 amino acids.

The rearrangement uses TRBV7-6 and TRBJ2-2, with D perhaps matching TRBD2 (5 bases). With 5 bases removed from V and 4 bases from J, the gap between germline ends came to 8 bases. Germline CDR1 SGHVS, CDR2 FNYEAQ. This CDR3 has 13 amino acids. The CDR3 loop reads CASSRTVTGELFF. DNA of the CDR3: TGTGCCAGCAGCCGGACTGTCACCGGGGAGCTGTTTTTT. The entire variable domain, with the rest obtained from reference TRBV7-6 and TRBJ2-2, is as follows: GAGVSQSPRYKVTKRGQDVALRCDPISGHVSLYWYRQALGQGPEFLTYFNYEAQQDKSGLPNDRFSAERPEGSISTLTIQRTEQRDSAMYRCASSRTVTGELFFGEGSRLTVL.

The V and J genes are TRBV20-1 and TRBJ1-1; D perhaps matches TRBD1 (5 bases). The CDR3 contains 12 residues. Deletions cut 6 bases from V and 6 bases from J, with 14 bases between. Germline CDR1 DFQATT, CDR2 SNEGSKA (reference sequence). CDR3 residues: CSAPGDAAEAFF. In DNA, the CDR3 is TGCAGTGCCCCCGGGGACGCGGCTGAAGCTTTCTTT.

Turning to this clonotype: At one of its ends the junction is not consistent with the germline gene, which may arise from a read error. V is TRBV20-1 and J is TRBJ2-5; 7 bases map to TRBD2. In germline, CDR1 is DFQATT, CDR2 SNEGSKA (reference sequence). The CDR3 is made up of 13 amino acids. CDR3 DNA sequence: TGCAGTGCTAGAGGACGGACTAGAGAGGCCCAGTACTTC. Residues: CSARGRTREAQYF.

The chain combines TRBV9 with TRBJ1-3; 9 nucleotides agree with TRBD1. V trimming: 6 bases; J trimming: 0 bases; junction bases outside the gene matches: 7. The CDR3 contains 16 residues. Germline V CDR1 and CDR2: SGDLS, YYNGEE. The chain's CDR3 is CASTWGQGVSGNTIYF. The CDR3 DNA reads TGTGCCAGCACCTGGGGACAGGGAGTCTCTGGAAACACCATATATTTT.

In DNA, the CDR3 is TGTGCCAGCAGCCTCGAGCAAATGGCTTGGAATGAGCAGTTCTTC. It codes for CASSLEQMAWNEQFF. J is TRBJ2-1 and V is TRBV6-1, with unresolved D. Trimming removed 6 bases from V and 7 bases from J, with 19 bases in between. The CDR3 length is 15 residues. Germline CDR1 MNHNS, CDR2 SASEGT.

In its sample, this clonotype was seen a few times. This rearrangement joins TRBV7-4 to TRBJ2-7, with 10 bases that match TRBD2. The CDR3 covers 14 residues. Germline CDR1 SGHVT, CDR2 SQSDAQ. The J segment lost 3 bases and the V segment lost 4 bases, leaving 3 bases of the junction unmatched. In nucleotides, the CDR3 is TGTGCCAGCAGCTCACTAGCGGGGAGCTACGAGCAGTACGTC. Translation gives CASSSLAGSYEQYV.

The chain combines TRBV19 with TRBJ2-2; 8 positions agree with TRBD2. CDR1 and CDR2 (germline): LNHDA, SQIVND (reference sequence). Losses at the gene ends were 7 bases for V and 7 bases for J; bases not matched to a gene: 11. The CDR3 sequence is 15 residues long. This chain's CDR3 is CASTSTGTRGGELFF. In nucleotides, the CDR3 is TGTGCCAGTACCTCGACCGGGACTAGAGGCGGGGAGCTGTTTTTT.

V is TRBV5-4 and J is TRBJ1-2; D is possibly TRBD1 (5 bases). This CDR3 is built from 14 residues. V was shortened by 1 base and J by 8 bases, with 15 bases between the two germline ends. Looked up from germline, CDR1 is SGHNT and CDR2 is YYREEE (reference sequence). CDR3 sequence reads: CASSLLKGPWGYTF. The CDR3 DNA sequence: TGTGCCAGCAGCTTGTTAAAGGGGCCTTGGGGCTACACCTTC. The full variable domain, in which reference TRBV5-4 and TRBJ1-2 provide the parts outside the CDR3, is ETGVTQSPTHLIKTRGQQVTLRCSSQSGHNTVSWYQQALGQGPQFIFQYYREEENGRGNFPPRFSGLQFPNYSSELNVNALELDDSALYLCASSLLKGPWGYTFGSGTRLTVV.

V usage is TRBV7-9 and J usage is TRBJ2-4; D is ambiguous. Germline CDR1 and CDR2: SEHNR and FQNEAQ (reference sequence). The length of the CDR3 is 13 residues. The germline V and J ends were trimmed by 0 bases and 6 bases, with 6 bases remaining between them. The CDR3 region has the DNA TGTGCCAGCAGCTTAGCCCTCTCAAACATTCAGTACTTC. It codes for CASSLALSNIQYF.

The rearrangement links TRBV4-1 to TRBJ2-2, with 7 bases aligning to TRBD2. V was pared by 1 base and J by 5 bases, with 1 base of the junction left unmatched. This CDR3 is 14 amino acids long. Germline-derived CDR1 and CDR2 are MGHRA and YSYEKL. The CDR3 sequence: CASSQGGGTGELFF. DNA of the CDR3: TGCGCCAGCAGCCAAGGGGGGGGAACCGGGGAGCTGTTTTTT.

The chain has TRBV30 and TRBJ2-1; perhaps TRBD2 as D (6 bases). In germline, CDR1 is GTSNPN, CDR2 SVGIG (reference sequence). The CDR3 runs 13 residues. With 4 bases removed from V and 7 bases from J, the gap between germline ends came to 14 bases. This chain's CDR3 is CAWNRDSYNEQFF. CDR3 bases: TGTGCCTGGAACCGGGACTCGTATAATGAGCAGTTCTTC.

V and J are TRBV27 and TRBJ2-6; D is tentatively TRBD1 or TRBD2 (5 bases each). V lost 1 base to trimming and J lost 2 bases, with 6 bases between them. The germline gives CDR1 MNHEY, CDR2 SMNVEV (reference sequence). CDR3 size: 15 residues. CDR3 nucleotide sequence: TGTGCCAGCAGTTTATGGGGGACTGGGGCCAACGTCCTGACTTTC. It yields the protein CASSLWGTGANVLTF.

The chain carries TRBV5-6 and TRBJ2-5; a weak D match, TRBD1 (5 bases). The germline V and J ends were trimmed by 3 bases and 6 bases, with 18 bases remaining between them. The length of the CDR3 is 15 residues. Germline CDR1 and CDR2: SGHDT and YYEEEE. CDR3 nucleotides: TGTGCCAGCAGCTACGACCTCCAGGGCGCGCAGACCCAGTACTTC. Its translation: CASSYDLQGAQTQYF. The whole variable domain, filled in from reference TRBV5-6 and TRBJ2-5, reads DAGVTQSPTHLIKTRGQQVTLRCSPKSGHDTVSWYQQALGQGPQFIFQYYEEEERQRGNFPDRFSGHQFPNYSSELNVNALLLGDSALYLCASSYDLQGAQTQYFGPGTRLLVL.